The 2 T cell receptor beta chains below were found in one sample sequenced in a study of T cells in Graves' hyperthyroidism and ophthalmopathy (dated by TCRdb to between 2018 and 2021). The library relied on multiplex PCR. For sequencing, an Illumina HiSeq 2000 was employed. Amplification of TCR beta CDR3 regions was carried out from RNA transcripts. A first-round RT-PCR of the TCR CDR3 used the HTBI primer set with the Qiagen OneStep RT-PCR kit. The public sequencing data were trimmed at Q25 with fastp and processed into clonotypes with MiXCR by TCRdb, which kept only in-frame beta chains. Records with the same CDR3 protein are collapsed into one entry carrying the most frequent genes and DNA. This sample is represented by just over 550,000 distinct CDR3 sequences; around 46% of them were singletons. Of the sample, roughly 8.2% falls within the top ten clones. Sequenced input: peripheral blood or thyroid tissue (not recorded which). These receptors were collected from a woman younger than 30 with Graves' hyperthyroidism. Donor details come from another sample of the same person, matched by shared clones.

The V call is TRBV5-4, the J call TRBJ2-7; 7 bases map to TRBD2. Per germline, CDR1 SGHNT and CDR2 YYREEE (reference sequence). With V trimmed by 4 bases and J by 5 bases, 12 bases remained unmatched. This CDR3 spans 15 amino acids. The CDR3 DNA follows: TGTGCCAGCAGCCGACCCGGGACTATAGACCACGAGCAGTACTTC. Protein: CASSRPGTIDHEQYF.

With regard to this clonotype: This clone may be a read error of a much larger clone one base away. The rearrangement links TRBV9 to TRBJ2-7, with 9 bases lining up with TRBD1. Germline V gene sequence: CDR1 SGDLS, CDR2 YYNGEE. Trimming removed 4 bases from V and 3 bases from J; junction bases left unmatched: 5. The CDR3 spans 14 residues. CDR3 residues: CASSSRTGDYEQYF. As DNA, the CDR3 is TGTGCCAGCAGCTCCCGGACAGGGGACTACGAGCAGTACTTC.